This T cell receptor (beta chain) was obtained from a study of siplizumab effects on memory and regulatory T cells (dated by TCRdb to between 2018 and 2021). About the study as a whole: The study examined how the anti-CD2 antibody siplizumab affects alloreactive T-cell subsets in allogeneic mixed lymphocyte reactions built from human PBMCs. Paper-wide results and their limitations: Siplizumab significantly reduced the cumulative frequency of alloreactive sequences traceable to unstimulated CD4+ memory T cells. Whether proliferating Tregs from siplizumab cultures were suppressive was not functionally confirmed. Compared with memory T cells, unstimulated naive T cells appeared more diverse, and naive cells seemed to make a substantial contribution to the alloresponse. About 75-96% of proliferating CD4+ or CD8+ clones could not be given a naive or memory phenotype. Among mappable alloreactive CD4+ clones, the Treg-derived fraction averaged approximately 63% with siplizumab versus around 27% in control reactions. Because sequences below about 10^-5 frequency were poorly captured, only a minor fraction of alloreactive clones could be mapped to unstimulated subsets.

Preparation of the library involved the immunoSEQ multiplex PCR assay. Roughly 10^5 TCR templates per sample were assayed on the deep sequencing platform. Genomic DNA extracted from sorted T cells was used for TCRbeta CDR3 sequencing. Regarding the original processing steps: Clonal analysis of TCRbeta CDR3 data was done in the R programming language. Alloreactive CD4+ and CD8+ clones were identified by comparing unstimulated samples to CFSE-low samples taken after the reaction. Regulatory or non-regulatory origin of alloreactive CD4+ clones was assigned by matching sequences to the sorted unstimulated Treg and non-Treg repertoires. TCRdb holds this immuneACCESS table with in-frame rearrangements only. Some clones are missing; in checked studies, unresolved V genes explain under half, and the rest has no known cause. The V and J calls and clone size come from that table; D and trimming were worked out from the DNA. Within this sample are about 100,000 clones, with about 90% of them counted one time only. Under 3% of the sample comes from the top ten.

Sorted unstimulated T cells and proliferating T cells recovered from mixed lymphocyte reactions underwent TCRbeta CDR3 sequencing. Fresh whole blood from nine to eleven HLA-typed healthy donors served as the source for isolating PBMCs. Unmatched junction bases come to 3, with V trimmed by 4 bases and J by 2 bases. Its CDR3 holds 15 amino acids, cysteine through phenylalanine. CDR3 DNA only is kept here, 45 bases in frame from base 1. The CDR1 and CDR2 encoded by the germline V gene are SGHVS and FNYEAQ. On this clone: This clone's antigen is unknown. No clone much larger than this one lies a single base away; base qualities are absent.

This clonotype was obtained from a human donor in good health. Some clones in this sample may be carry-over from other donors' samples. The chain couples TRBV7-6 to TRBJ2-3; TRBD1 lines up with 10 middle nucleotides. The source material was CD4+ T cells sorted from blood. The DNA sequence follows: TGTGCCAGCAGCTCGGGGACAGGGGCCACAGATACGCAGTATTTT. This translates into CASSSGTGATDTQYF.